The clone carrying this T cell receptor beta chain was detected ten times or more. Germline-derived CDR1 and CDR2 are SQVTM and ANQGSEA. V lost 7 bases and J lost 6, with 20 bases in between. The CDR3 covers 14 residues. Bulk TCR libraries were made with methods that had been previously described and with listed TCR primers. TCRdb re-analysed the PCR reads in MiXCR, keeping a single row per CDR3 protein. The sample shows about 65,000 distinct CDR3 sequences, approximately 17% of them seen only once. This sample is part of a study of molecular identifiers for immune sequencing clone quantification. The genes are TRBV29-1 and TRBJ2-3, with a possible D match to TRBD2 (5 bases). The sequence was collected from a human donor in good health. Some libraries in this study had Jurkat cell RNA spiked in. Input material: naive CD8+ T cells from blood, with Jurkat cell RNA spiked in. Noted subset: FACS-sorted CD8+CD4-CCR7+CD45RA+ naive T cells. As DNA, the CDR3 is TGCAGCGGGCTGGTGGAGGCACGGAGGGATACGCAGTATTTT. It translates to CSGLVEARRDTQYF.